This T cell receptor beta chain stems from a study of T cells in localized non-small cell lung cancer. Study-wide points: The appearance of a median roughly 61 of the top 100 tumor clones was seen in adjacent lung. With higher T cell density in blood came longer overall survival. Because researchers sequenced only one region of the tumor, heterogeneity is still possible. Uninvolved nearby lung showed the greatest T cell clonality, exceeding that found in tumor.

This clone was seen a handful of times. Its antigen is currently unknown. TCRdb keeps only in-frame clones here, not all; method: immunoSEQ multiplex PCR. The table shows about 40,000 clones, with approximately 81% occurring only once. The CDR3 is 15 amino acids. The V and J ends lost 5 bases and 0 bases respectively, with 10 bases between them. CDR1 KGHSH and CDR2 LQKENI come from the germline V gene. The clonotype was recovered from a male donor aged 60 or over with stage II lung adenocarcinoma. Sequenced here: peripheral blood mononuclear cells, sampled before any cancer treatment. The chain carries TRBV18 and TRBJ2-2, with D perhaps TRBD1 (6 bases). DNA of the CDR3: TGTGCCAGCTCAGCCGGGACAACGAACACCGGGGAGCTGTTTTTT. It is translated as CASSAGTTNTGELFF. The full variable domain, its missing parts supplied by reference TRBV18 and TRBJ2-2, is NAGVMQNPRHLVRRRGQEARLRCSPMKGHSHVYWYRQLPEEGLKFMVYLQKENIIDESGMPKERFSAEFPKEGPSILRIQQVVRGDSAAYFCASSAGTTNTGELFFGEGSRLTVL.